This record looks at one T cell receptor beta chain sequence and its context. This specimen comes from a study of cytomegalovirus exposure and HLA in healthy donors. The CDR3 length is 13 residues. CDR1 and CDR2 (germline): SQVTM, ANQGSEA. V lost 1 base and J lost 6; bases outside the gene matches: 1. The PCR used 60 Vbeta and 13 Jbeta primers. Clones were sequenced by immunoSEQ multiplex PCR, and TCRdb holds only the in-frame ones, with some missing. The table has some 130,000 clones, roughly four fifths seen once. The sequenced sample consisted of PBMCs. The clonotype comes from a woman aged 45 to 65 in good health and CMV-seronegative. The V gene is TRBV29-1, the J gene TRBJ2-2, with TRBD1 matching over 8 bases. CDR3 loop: CSVEGTGSGELFF. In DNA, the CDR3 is TGCAGCGTTGAAGGGACAGGGTCCGGGGAGCTGTTTTTT.